This T cell receptor (beta chain) was captured by sequencing in a study of esophageal squamous cell carcinoma tumors (dated by TCRdb to the early 2020s). Background on the whole study: Patients were split into immuno relation high and low groups by principal component analysis with K-means clustering of immunohistochemical T-cell and checkpoint marker values. The purpose of the study was to evaluate TCR repertoire diversity and shared TCR repertoires of T cells in the tumor environment of esophageal squamous cell carcinoma. The wider cohort included some 52 esophageal squamous cell carcinoma patients in Japan who were treated with surgery, of whom approximately 20 were high and about 32 were low immuno relation cases. TCR sequencing was performed on about 10 patients, consisting of five randomly selected high immuno relation cases and five background-matched low immuno relation cases. The roughly 10 cases yielded more than 1,500,000 total TCRalpha reads and some 1,300,000 total TCRbeta reads, of which about 32,000 and 35,000, respectively, were unique. The investigation overall reported the following: Only a few cases were included in the TCR repertoire analysis, and no investigation at the CDR3 clonotype level was performed. Because TCRalphabeta repertoire variation was large, shared V|J recombination candidates may have been selected by chance. Three of the 10 cases showed a single dominant TCRalpha VJ recombination with apparently reduced TCRalpha diversity. Because TCRalpha and TCRbeta chains were sequenced separately, chain pairing and recognized antigens remained unknown. The high immuno relation group had higher significant repertoire counts, although the two groups did not differ in total TCR repertoire counts. Some 27 TRAV|TRAJ and some 20 TRBV|TRBJ combinations, including TRAV13-1|TRAJ22 and TRBV7-9|TRBJ2-7, appeared to be shared among high immuno relation cases.

Reading the germline V gene gives CDR1 SQVTM and CDR2 ANQGSEA. Including the terminal cysteine and phenylalanine, the CDR3 comprises 12 residues. The sequence is cut down to CDR3 DNA, 36 bases in frame from base 1. Trimmed from V: 7 bases; trimmed from J: 4 bases; junction bases lacking a gene match: 4. The table lists this clonotype with many counts. Its antigen specificity is not known. Per-base qualities were not stored, and no clone one base away is much larger. Enrollment excluded patients who had received neoadjuvant chemotherapy or who had no clinical information. The TCR-sequenced cases shown were male, and subtotal esophagectomy with 2- or 3-field lymphadenectomy was performed in the TCR-sequenced cases shown. RNA was isolated from bulk tumor tissue sections using a Qiagen AllPrep kit, and no T-cell sorting was performed. Until RNA extraction, small sections of tumor tissue removed at surgery were kept in RNAlater reagent at -80 degrees C.

The library was generated by 5' RACE. PCR with KAPA HiFi used TCRalpha or TCRbeta constant-region primers plus a P20EA primer, followed by nested second PCR with CA2 or CB2. Amplification of TCR genes was performed by unbiased adaptor ligation RT-PCR, in which reverse transcription was carried out with Superscript III and a polyT18-containing BSL-18E primer. Following second-strand synthesis and blunting, the P10EA/P20EA adaptor was ligated to the 5' end of the cDNA, and NotI digestion was then performed. Both the first and second PCRs consisted of around 18 cycles of 98 degrees C for 20 s, 65 degrees C for 30 s and 72 degrees C for 1 min. The Nextera XT Index kit v2 Set A was used to index the amplicons, which were then pooled in equimolar amounts and quantified with a Qubit 2.0 Fluorometer. Sequencing used the Illumina MiSeq platform with 2x300 bp paired-end reads. The paper's processing steps were these. V and J genes were assigned to reads on the basis of highest identity to IMGT reference sequences using Repertoire Genesis software ver.1.0. The CDR3 region was defined as running from Cys104 to Phe118 plus Gly119 and was then translated, while a unique sequence read was defined by a distinct combination of V, J and CDR3 amino acids. Shared V|J combinations were selected when significance was reached in both a Fisher's exact test in edgeR and a Mann Whitney U test. After singletons were removed and 500 repertoire combinations were bootstrapped, the repertoire dissimilarity index was calculated with the R rdi package. Through fastp at Q25 and MiXCR, TCRdb rebuilt clones from the public reads, retaining in-frame beta chains. When rows share a CDR3 protein, they turn into one entry using the most common DNA and genes. Clone size and V and J calls follow TCRdb, not the original study. Here the sample has roughly 5,300 distinct CDR3 sequences; under 25% occur a single time. Around 32% of the sample rests with the top ten.

The receptor was isolated from a man between 50 and 80 years old with esophageal squamous cell carcinoma. Sequenced material: tumor tissue. Rearrangement joined TRBV29-1 to TRBJ2-5; TRBD2 fits 9 bases in the junction. The DNA is as follows: TGCAGCGCTGGACTAGCGCTAGAGACCCAGTACTTC. Translated, it gives CSAGLALETQYF.